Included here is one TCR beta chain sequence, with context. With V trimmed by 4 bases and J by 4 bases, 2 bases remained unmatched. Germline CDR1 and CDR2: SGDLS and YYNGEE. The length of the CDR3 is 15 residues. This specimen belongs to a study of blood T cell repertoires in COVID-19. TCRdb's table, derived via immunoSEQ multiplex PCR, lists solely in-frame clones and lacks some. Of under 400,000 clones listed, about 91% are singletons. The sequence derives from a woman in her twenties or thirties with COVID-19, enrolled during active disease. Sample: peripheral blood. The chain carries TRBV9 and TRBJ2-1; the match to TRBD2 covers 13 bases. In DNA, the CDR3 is TGTGCCAGCAGCAGGGGACTAGCGGGGTACAATGAGCAGTTCTTC. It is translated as CASSRGLAGYNEQFF.